This T cell receptor beta chain was captured in a study of cytomegalovirus exposure and HLA in healthy donors. As concerns this clone: The antigen is not known.

Notes on the study in general: Within a later analysis, the majority of CMV-associated TCR beta chains appeared HLA-restricted.

The CDR3 has 14 amino acids. Germline CDR1 LNHDA, CDR2 SQIVND (reference sequence). After removal of 5 bases from V and 2 bases from J, the junction contained 5 bases not matched to a gene. Use of 60 Vbeta and 13 Jbeta primers characterized the PCR. Generated by immunoSEQ multiplex PCR, the TCRdb table keeps only in-frame clones and is missing some. The sample has tens of thousands of clones, 44% seen once. The chain uses TRBV19 and TRBJ2-7; 8 bases are shared with TRBD1. Sequenced sample: PBMCs. The sequence derives from a woman between 45 and 60 years old in good health and CMV-seronegative. The CDR3 sequence is CASSFTQGAYEQYF. CDR3 DNA: TGTGCCAGTAGTTTCACACAGGGGGCCTACGAGCAGTACTTC.